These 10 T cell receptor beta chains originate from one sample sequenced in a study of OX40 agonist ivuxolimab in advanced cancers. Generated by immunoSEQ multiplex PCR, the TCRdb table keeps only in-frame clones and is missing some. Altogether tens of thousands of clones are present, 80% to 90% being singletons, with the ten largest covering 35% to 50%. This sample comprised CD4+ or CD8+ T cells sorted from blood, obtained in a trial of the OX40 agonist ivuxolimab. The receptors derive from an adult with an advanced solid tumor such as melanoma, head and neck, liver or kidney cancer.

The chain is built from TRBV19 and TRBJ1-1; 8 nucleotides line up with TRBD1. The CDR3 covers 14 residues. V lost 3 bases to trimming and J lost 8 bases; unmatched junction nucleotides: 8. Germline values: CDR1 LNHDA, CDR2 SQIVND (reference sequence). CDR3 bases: TGTGCCAGTAGTATGGACGCAGGGGGCACGGAAGCTTTCTTT. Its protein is CASSMDAGGTEAFF.

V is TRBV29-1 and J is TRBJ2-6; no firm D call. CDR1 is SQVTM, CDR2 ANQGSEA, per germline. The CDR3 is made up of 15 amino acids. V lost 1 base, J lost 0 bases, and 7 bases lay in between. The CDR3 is CSVEGVDSGANVLTF. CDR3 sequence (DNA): TGCAGCGTTGAAGGGGTGGACTCTGGGGCCAACGTCCTGACTTTC.

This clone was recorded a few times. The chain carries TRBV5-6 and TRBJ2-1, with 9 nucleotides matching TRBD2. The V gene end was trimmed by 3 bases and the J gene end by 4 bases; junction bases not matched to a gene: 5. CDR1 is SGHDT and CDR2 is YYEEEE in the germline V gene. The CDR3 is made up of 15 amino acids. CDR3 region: CASSYTSGLYNEQFF. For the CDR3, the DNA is TGTGCCAGCAGCTATACTAGCGGGTTGTACAATGAGCAGTTCTTC.

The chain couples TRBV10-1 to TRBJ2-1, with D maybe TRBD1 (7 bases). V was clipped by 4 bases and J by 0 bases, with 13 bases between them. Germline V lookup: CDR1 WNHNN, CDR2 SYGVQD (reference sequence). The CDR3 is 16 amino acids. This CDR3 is CASSATGRSSYNEQFF. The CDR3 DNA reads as TGCGCCAGCAGTGCGACAGGGAGGAGCTCCTACAATGAGCAGTTCTTC.

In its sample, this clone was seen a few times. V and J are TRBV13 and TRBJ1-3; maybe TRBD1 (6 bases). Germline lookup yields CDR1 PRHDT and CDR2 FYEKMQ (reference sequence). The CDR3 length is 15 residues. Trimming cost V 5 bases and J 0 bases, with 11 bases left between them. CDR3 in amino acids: CASSPGQNSGNTIYF. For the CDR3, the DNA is TGTGCCAGCAGCCCTGGACAGAACTCTGGAAACACCATATATTTT. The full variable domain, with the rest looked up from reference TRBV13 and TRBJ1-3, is AAGVIQSPRHLIKEKRETATLKCYPIPRHDTVYWYQQGPGQDPQFLISFYEKMQSDKGSIPDRFSAQQFSDYHSELNMSSLELGDSALYFCASSPGQNSGNTIYFGEGSWLTVV.

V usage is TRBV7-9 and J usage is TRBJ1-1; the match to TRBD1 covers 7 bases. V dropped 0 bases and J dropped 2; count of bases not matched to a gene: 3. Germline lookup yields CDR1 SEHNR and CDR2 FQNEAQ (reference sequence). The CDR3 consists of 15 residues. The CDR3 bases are TGTGCCAGCAGCTTAGCGACAGGGAGAAACACTGAAGCTTTCTTT. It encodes CASSLATGRNTEAFF.

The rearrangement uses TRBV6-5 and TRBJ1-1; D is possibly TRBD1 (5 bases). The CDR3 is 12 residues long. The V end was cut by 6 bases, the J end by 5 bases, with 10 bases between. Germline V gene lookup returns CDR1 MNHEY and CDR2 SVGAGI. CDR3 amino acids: CASRNRGTEAFF. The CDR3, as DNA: TGTGCCAGCAGGAACCGGGGGACTGAAGCTTTCTTT.

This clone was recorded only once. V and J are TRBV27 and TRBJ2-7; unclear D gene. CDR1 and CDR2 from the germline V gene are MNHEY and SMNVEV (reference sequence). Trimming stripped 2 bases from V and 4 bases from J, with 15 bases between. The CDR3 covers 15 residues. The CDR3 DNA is TGTGCCAGCAGTTTAGGTATCTCCGGATTTTACGAGCAGTACTTC. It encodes CASSLGISGFYEQYF.

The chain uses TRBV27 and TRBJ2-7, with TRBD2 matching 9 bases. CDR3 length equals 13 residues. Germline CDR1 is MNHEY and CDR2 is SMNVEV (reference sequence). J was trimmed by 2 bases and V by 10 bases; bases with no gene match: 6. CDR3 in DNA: TGTGCCACAAGACTAGCGGAGGCCTACGAGCAGTACTTC. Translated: CATRLAEAYEQYF.

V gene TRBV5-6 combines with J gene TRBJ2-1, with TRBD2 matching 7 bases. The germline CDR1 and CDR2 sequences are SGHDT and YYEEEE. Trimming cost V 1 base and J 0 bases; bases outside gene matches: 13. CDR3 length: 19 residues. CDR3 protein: CASSLFLRAGGSSYNEQFF. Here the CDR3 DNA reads TGTGCCAGCAGCTTGTTTCTGAGGGCTGGCGGGAGCTCCTACAATGAGCAGTTCTTC. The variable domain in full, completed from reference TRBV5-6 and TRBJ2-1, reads DAGVTQSPTHLIKTRGQQVTLRCSPKSGHDTVSWYQQALGQGPQFIFQYYEEEERQRGNFPDRFSGHQFPNYSSELNVNALLLGDSALYLCASSLFLRAGGSSYNEQFFGPGTRLTVL.